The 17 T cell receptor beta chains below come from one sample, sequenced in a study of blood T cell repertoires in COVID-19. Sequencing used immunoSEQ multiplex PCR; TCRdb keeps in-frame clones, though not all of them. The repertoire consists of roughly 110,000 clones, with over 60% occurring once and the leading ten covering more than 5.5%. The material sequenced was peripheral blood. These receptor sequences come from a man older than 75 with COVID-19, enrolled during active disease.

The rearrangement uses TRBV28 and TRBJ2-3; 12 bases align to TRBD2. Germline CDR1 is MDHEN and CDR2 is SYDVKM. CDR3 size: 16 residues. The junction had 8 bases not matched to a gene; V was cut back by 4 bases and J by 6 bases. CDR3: CASSSLAGGYIDTQYF. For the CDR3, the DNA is TGTGCCAGCAGTTCCCTAGCGGGAGGGTATATTGATACGCAGTATTTT.

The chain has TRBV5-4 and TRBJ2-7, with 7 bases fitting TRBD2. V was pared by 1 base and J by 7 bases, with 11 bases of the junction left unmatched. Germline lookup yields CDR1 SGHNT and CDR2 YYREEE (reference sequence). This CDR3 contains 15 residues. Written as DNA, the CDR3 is TGTGCCAGCAGCTTGAGCGGGACCAACCTTAGGGAGCAGTACTTC. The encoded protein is CASSLSGTNLREQYF.

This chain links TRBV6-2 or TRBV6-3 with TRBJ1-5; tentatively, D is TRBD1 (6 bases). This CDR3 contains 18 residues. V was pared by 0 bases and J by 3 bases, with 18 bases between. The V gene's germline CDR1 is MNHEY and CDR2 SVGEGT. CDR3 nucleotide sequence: TGTGCCAGCAGTTACTCGAACCTAGACAGGACTTTCAATCAGCCCCAGCATTTT. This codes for CASSYSNLDRTFNQPQHF.

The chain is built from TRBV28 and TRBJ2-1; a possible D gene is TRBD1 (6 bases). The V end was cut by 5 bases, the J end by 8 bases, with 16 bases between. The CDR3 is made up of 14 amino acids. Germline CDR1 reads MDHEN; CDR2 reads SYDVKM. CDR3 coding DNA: TGTGCCAGCAGTAAACCACAGGGTCGCTATGAGCAGTTCTTC. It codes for CASSKPQGRYEQFF.

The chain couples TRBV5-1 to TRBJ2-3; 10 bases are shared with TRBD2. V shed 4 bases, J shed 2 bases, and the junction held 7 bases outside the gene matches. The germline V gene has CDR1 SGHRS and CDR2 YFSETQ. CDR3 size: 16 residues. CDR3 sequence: CASSQRLAGHTDTQYF. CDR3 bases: TGCGCCAGCAGCCAGAGACTAGCGGGTCACACAGATACGCAGTATTTT.

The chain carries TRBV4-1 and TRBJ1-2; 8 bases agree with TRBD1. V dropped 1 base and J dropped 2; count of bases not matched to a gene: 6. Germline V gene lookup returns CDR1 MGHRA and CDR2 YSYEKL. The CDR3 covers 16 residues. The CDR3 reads CASSQGGTGGNYGYTF. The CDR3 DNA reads TGCGCCAGCAGCCAAGGCGGGACAGGAGGGAACTATGGCTACACCTTC.

CDR3 nucleotide sequence: TGTGCCAGCAGTTTTACAGCTAGCGGGACAGACGAGCAGTACTTC. Translating it yields CASSFTASGTDEQYF. The chain is built from TRBV28 and TRBJ2-7, with 9 bases identical to TRBD2. Trimming took 3 bases from V and 5 from J; bases not matched to a gene: 8. This CDR3 contains 15 residues. CDR1 and CDR2 (germline): MDHEN, SYDVKM.

This CDR3 is CSADGEYEQYF. The CDR3 DNA sequence: TGCAGTGCAGACGGAGAATACGAGCAGTACTTC. The chain employs TRBV20-1 and TRBJ2-7, with D uncertain. Trimming pared 6 bases from V and 4 bases from J, leaving 10 bases between. The CDR3 sequence is 11 residues long. Per germline, CDR1 DFQATT and CDR2 SNEGSKA (reference sequence).

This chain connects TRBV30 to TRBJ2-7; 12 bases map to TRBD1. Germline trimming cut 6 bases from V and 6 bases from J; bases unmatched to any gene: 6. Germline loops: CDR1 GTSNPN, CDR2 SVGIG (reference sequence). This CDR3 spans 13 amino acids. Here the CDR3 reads CACRGTGGVEQYF. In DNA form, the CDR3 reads TGTGCCTGTCGGGGGACAGGGGGCGTCGAGCAGTACTTC. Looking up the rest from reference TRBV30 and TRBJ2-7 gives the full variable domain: SQTIHQWPATLVQPVGSPLSLECTVEGTSNPNLYWYRQAAGRGLQLLFYSVGIGQISSEVPQNLSASRPQDRQFILSSKKLLLSDSGFYLCACRGTGGVEQYFGPGTRLTVT.

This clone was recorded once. CDR3 nucleotide sequence: TGTGCCAGCAGCCTCCGGACTAGCGGGAGGTTAAATGAGCAGTTCTTC. Its translation is CASSLRTSGRLNEQFF. The chain is built from TRBV3-1 (or the pseudogene TRBV3-2) and TRBJ2-1; TRBD2 agrees at 14 bases. J was trimmed by 7 bases and V by 4 bases; bases with no gene match: 6. Germline assignment: CDR1 LGHDT and CDR2 YNNKEL (reference sequence). The CDR3 is 16 residues long.

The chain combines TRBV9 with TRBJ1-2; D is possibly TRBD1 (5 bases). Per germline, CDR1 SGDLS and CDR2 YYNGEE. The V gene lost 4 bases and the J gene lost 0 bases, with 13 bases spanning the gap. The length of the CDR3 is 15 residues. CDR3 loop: CASSPGRGANYGYTF. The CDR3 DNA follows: TGTGCCAGCAGCCCCGGACGGGGGGCTAACTATGGCTACACCTTC. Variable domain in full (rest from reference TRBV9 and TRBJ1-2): DSGVTQTPKHLITATGQRVTLRCSPRSGDLSVYWYQQSLDQGLQFLIQYYNGEERAKGNILERFSAQQFPDLHSELNLSSLELGDSALYFCASSPGRGANYGYTFGSGTRLTVV.

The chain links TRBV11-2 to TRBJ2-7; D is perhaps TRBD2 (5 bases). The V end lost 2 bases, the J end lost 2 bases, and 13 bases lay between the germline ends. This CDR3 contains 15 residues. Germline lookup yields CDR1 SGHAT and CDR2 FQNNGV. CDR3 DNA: TGTGCCAGCAGCTTAAGAGGGTCACCCACCTACGAGCAGTACTTC. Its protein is CASSLRGSPTYEQYF.

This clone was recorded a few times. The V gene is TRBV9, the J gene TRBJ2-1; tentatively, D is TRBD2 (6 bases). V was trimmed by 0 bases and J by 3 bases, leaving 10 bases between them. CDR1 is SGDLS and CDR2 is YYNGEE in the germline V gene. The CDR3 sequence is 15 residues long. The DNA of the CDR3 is TGTGCCAGCAGCGTAGCGGGACTCCACTACAATGAGCAGTTCTTC. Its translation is CASSVAGLHYNEQFF.

The DNA of the CDR3 is TGTGCCAGCAGCCTGACAGAGTACGAGCAGTACTTC. Protein: CASSLTEYEQYF. V and J are TRBV28 and TRBJ2-7; D might be TRBD1 (5 bases). V gave up 6 bases and J gave up 4 bases, with 10 bases separating them. Germline assignment: CDR1 MDHEN and CDR2 SYDVKM. CDR3 length: 12 amino acids.

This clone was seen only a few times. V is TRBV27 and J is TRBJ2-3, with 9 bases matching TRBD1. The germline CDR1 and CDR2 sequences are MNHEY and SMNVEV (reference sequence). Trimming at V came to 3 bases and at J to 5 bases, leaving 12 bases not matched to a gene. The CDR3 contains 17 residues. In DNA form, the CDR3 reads TGTGCCAGCAGTTTTTACCGCGGGGACAGGGAGGGAGATACGCAGTATTTT. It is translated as CASSFYRGDREGDTQYF.

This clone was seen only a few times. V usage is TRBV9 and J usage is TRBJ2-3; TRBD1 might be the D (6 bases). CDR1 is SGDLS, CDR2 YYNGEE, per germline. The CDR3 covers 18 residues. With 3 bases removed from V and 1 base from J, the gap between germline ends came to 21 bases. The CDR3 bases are TGTGCCAGCAGCGCCGATCTCTGGGGGCGGGCCCGCACAGATACGCAGTATTTT. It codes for CASSADLWGRARTDTQYF.

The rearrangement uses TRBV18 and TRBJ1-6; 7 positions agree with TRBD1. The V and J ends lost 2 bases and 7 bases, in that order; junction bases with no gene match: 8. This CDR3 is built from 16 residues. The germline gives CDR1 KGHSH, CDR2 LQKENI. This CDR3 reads CASSPEDRTMNSPLHF. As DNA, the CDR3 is TGTGCCAGCTCACCAGAGGACAGGACGATGAATTCACCCCTCCACTTT.